This T cell receptor beta chain stems from a study of T cells after somatic rescue of genetic block. Germline V gives CDR1 SGHRS, CDR2 YFSETQ. Unmatched junction bases numbered 7, after V lost 1 base and J lost 4 bases. The CDR3 contains 16 residues. Clones were read by immunoSEQ multiplex PCR, and TCRdb kept only the in-frame ones, dropping some. The sample includes 110,000 or so clones, 80% to 95% of them seen just once. This clone appeared a single time. The chain carries TRBV5-1 and TRBJ1-2, with 10 bases aligning to TRBD1. The sequence derives from a woman between 18 and 30 years old. The sequenced material came from peripheral blood mononuclear cells (PBMCs). The CDR3 bases are TGCGCCAGCAGCTTGCGGACAGGGGGAGATGTCTATGGCTACACCTTC. The encoded protein is CASSLRTGGDVYGYTF.